The table lists the clone carrying this T cell receptor (beta chain) with a few counts. Its specificity is not known. The sample belongs to a study of beta chain features in type 1 diabetes. The CDR3 consists of 16 residues. Germline assignment: CDR1 SGHDT and CDR2 YYEEEE. Trimming at V came to 4 bases and at J to 4 bases, leaving 11 bases not matched to a gene. Isolated RNA was reverse transcribed in full, so expressed TCRB transcripts were sequenced. This table comes from immunoSEQ multiplex PCR, and its TCRdb copy is limited to in-frame clones, with some not included. The table lists about 640,000 clones, 9.5% to 15% of them singletons. General study results and limits: Type 1 diabetes patients showed a moderate but significant shortening of TCRB CDR3s in all four CD4+ subsets.

Sequencing input: naive CD4+ T cells from blood. This chain uses TRBV5-6 with TRBJ2-3; 8 nucleotides match TRBD1. The clonotype originates from a man aged 25 to 40 with type 1 diabetes. CDR3 bases: TGTGCCAGCAGCCGTGACAGGGGTACCCCACCAGATACGCAGTATTTT. Translated: CASSRDRGTPPDTQYF.